The rows below give T cell receptor beta chains drawn from one sample of a study of OX40 agonist ivuxolimab in advanced cancers. Sequenced by immunoSEQ multiplex PCR; TCRdb stores in-frame clones only, minus some. The sample includes about 50,000 clones, more than 75% of them seen just once. This material consisted of CD4+ or CD8+ T cells sorted from blood, taken in a trial of the OX40 agonist ivuxolimab. These receptors originate from an adult with an advanced solid tumor such as melanoma, head and neck, liver or kidney cancer. The CDR3 runs from the conserved cysteine through the conserved F or W. D genes are given only for firm matches.

d_call,v_call,j_call,cdr3_aa
NA,TRBV5-4,TRBJ2-7,CASSLRQASSYEQYF
NA,TRBV18,TRBJ1-5,CASSLPPQPQHF
TRBD1,TRBV10-1,TRBJ2-1,CASTRDSMNNEQFF
TRBD1,TRBV6-5,TRBJ1-1,CASRTPGQAGAEAFF
TRBD1,TRBV28,TRBJ2-1,CASSPPRDRSYNEQFF
NA,TRBV18,TRBJ2-7,CASSPRTNYEQYF
NA,TRBV18,TRBJ2-3,CASSPIRGGSWTDTQYF
NA,TRBV28,TRBJ1-4,CATLDNNEKLFF
NA,TRBV29-1,TRBJ1-1,CSVRGYTEAFF
TRBD1,TRBV11-2,TRBJ1-3,CASSYGVRGGPGNTIYF
NA,TRBV6-1,TRBJ2-2,CASGSRGSNTGELFF
NA,TRBV11-2,TRBJ1-1,CASRPGRGLEAFF
NA,TRBV11-3,TRBJ2-2,CASSLRAAASTGELFF
NA,TRBV15,TRBJ1-3,CATSRYVGGTSGNTIYF
TRBD1,TRBV19,TRBJ2-6,CAIQDRSSGANVLTF
NA,TRBV19,TRBJ2-7,CATMQPGGTYEQYF
TRBD1,TRBV5-1,TRBJ2-1,CASSFSSGQPYNEQFF
NA,TRBV19,TRBJ2-5,CASRVTGRETQYF
TRBD1,TRBV4-1,TRBJ2-7,CASSQVEDRGPGVLDEQYF
NA,TRBV18,TRBJ2-7,CASSPGLTGLYEQYF
NA,TRBV27,TRBJ2-4,CASSLSLGAAKNIQYF
NA,TRBV28,TRBJ1-2,CASSATPTGGYTF
TRBD1,TRBV15,TRBJ2-5,CATSRDRGQGETQYF
TRBD2,TRBV4-1,TRBJ2-5,CASSQEEGGRVEQQYF
TRBD2,TRBV30,TRBJ2-3,CAWSVRTSGRITDTQYF
TRBD1,TRBV7-8,TRBJ1-3,CASSPDRASGNTIYF
TRBD2,TRBV29-1,TRBJ2-1,CSVVGGLAGSIEQFF
TRBD1,TRBV6-1,TRBJ1-2,CASNARGGGAGGYTF
TRBD2,TRBV25-1,TRBJ2-7,CASSRSGGSYEQYF
NA,TRBV28,TRBJ2-5,CASRKFTPGRETQYF
NA,TRBV5-1,TRBJ2-5,CASSLDETQYF
TRBD2,TRBV7-9,TRBJ2-7,CASTRSGGPYEQYF
NA,TRBV5-4,TRBJ2-7,CASRLGPEQYF
NA,TRBV2,TRBJ1-6,CASSADMYNSPLHF
NA,TRBV28,TRBJ2-7,CASSPRGRGYEQYF
NA,TRBV7-9,TRBJ2-6,CASSSTRSVGSGANVLTF
TRBD1,TRBV28,TRBJ1-5,CASSPRRGSEQPQHF
NA,TRBV6-4,TRBJ2-5,CASSDPHGGAGAQETQYF
NA,TRBV7-2,TRBJ2-3,CASSFLALYTDTQYF
NA,TRBV2,TRBJ2-7,CASSGGRQGYEQYF
NA,TRBV30,TRBJ1-6,CAWSVGQKSPLHF
NA,TRBV11-2,NA,CASSLSAAPYEQYF
NA,TRBV18,TRBJ1-5,CASSPQESNQPQHF
TRBD2,TRBV5-1,TRBJ2-2,CASSSRTSGSGTGELFF
NA,TRBV1,TRBJ1-1,CTSSQEQGSNTEAFF
TRBD1,TRBV19,TRBJ1-1,CASTLGQGNTEAFF
NA,TRBV4-1,TRBJ2-3,CASSPKRVLRGDTQYF
NA,TRBV14,TRBJ2-7,CASSQDRQRAEQYF
NA,TRBV28,TRBJ1-2,CASTYQGRFYGYTF
NA,TRBV9,TRBJ1-5,CASSADAGGNQPQHF
TRBD1,TRBV7-9,TRBJ1-4,CASSLGAGTGNEKLFF
TRBD2,TRBV4-2,TRBJ2-1,CASSQGRGTSGRNEQFF
NA,TRBV5-1,TRBJ2-1,CASSLFEEYNEQFF